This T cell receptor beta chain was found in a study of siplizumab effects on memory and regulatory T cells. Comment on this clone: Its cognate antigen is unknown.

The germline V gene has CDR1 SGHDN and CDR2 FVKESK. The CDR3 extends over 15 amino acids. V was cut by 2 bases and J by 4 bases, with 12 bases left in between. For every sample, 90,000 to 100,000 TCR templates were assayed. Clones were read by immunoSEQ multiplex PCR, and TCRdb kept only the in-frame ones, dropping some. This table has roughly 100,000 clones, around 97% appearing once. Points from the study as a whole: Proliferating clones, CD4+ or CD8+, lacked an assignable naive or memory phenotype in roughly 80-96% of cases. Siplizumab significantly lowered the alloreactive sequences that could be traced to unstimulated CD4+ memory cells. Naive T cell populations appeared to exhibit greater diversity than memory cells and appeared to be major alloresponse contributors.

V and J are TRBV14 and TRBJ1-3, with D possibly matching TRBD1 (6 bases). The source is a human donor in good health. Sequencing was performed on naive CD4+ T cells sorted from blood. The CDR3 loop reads CASSQLRGPGNTIYF. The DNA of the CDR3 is TGTGCCAGCAGCCAATTACGGGGGCCCGGAAACACCATATATTTT.